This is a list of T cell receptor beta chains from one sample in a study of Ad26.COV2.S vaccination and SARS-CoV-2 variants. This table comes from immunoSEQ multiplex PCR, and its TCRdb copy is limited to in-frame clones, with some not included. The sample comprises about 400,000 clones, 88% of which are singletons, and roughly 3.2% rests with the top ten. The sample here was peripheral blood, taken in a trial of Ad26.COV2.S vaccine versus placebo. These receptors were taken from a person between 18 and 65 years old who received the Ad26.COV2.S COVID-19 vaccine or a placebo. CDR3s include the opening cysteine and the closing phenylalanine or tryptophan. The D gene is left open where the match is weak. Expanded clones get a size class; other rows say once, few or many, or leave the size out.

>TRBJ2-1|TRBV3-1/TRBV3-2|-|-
CASSQDSRWVNEQFF
TGTGCCAGCAGCCAGGACAGTCGTTGGGTCAATGAGCAGTTCTTC
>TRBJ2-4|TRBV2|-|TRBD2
CASRRLAGLPKNIQYF
TGTGCCAGCAGAAGACTAGCGGGACTCCCCAAAAACATTCAGTACTTC
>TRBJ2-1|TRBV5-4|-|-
CASSSLGLAHTYNEQFF
TGTGCCAGCAGCTCCCTTGGCCTAGCACACACCTACAATGAGCAGTTCTTC
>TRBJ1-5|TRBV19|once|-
CASSSPPLNQPQHF
TGTGCCAGTAGTAGCCCACCACTTAATCAGCCCCAGCATTTT
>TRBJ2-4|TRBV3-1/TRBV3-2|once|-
CASSHRRGVAKNIQYF
TGTGCCAGCAGCCACCGCAGGGGAGTAGCCAAAAACATTCAGTACTTC
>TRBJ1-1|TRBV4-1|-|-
CASSQWWMGAGMGRNTEAFF
TGCGCCAGCAGCCAATGGTGGATGGGGGCGGGAATGGGGCGTAACACTGAAGCTTTCTTT
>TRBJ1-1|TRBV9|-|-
CASSVGDPVTEAFF
TGTGCCAGCAGCGTAGGGGACCCGGTCACTGAAGCTTTCTTT
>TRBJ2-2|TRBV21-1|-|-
CASSPPGTGSAGELFF
TGTGCCAGCAGCCCACCCGGGACCGGGAGTGCCGGGGAGCTGTTTTTT
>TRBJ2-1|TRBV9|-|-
CASSVNPGNNEQFF
TGTGCCAGCAGCGTAAACCCGGGAAATAATGAGCAGTTCTTC
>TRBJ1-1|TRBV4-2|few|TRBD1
CASSQEGTGTATEAFF
TGTGCCAGCAGCCAAGAAGGGACAGGGACGGCCACTGAAGCTTTCTTT
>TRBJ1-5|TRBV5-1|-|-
CASSFRTMTGTGNQPQHF
TGCGCCAGCAGCTTTCGAACCATGACAGGAACGGGCAATCAGCCCCAGCATTTT
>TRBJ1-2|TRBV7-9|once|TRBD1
CASSPGGDYGYTF
TGTGCCAGCAGCCCAGGGGGCGACTATGGCTACACCTTC
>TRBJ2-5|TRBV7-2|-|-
CASSLVRRETQYF
TGTGCCAGCAGCTTAGTCCGTAGGGAGACCCAGTACTTC
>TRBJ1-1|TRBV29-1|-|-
CSARQGDSEAFF
TGCAGCGCGCGGCAAGGGGATTCTGAAGCTTTCTTT
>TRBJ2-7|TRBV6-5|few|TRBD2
CASRSGLADSYEQYF
TGTGCCAGCAGATCGGGACTAGCGGACTCCTACGAGCAGTACTTC
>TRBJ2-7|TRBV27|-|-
CASSLSPGWSEQYF
TGTGCCAGCAGTTTATCTCCCGGCTGGAGCGAGCAGTACTTC